The TCR beta chain under discussion was sequenced for a study of early T cells in non-severe SARS-CoV-2 infection. TCRdb ran MiXCR on the 5' RACE reads and lists one entry per CDR3 protein. The sample includes 90,000 to 130,000 distinct CDR3 sequences, roughly 12% of them seen just once. Losses at the gene ends were 4 bases for V and 3 bases for J; bases not matched to a gene: 9. Per the germline V gene, CDR1 is KGHDR and CDR2 is SFDVKD. CDR3 size: 16 residues. This clonotype was counted a few times. Sequencing was performed on whole blood, taken at baseline. The chain carries TRBV24-1 and TRBJ2-3; 7 bases match TRBD1. This TCR came from an adult who was a healthcare worker with PCR-confirmed SARS-CoV-2 infection or an uninfected control (not recorded which). CDR3: CATSDAPGQRTDTQYF. CDR3 DNA: TGTGCCACCAGTGACGCTCCGGGACAGAGAACAGATACGCAGTATTTT.